In its sample, the clone carrying this T cell receptor (beta chain) was seen once. Its target is not known. The sample originates from a study of shared clonotypes between healthy human individuals. Per the germline V gene, CDR1 is KGHSH and CDR2 is LQKENI. V gave up 6 bases and J gave up 0 bases; unmatched junction bases: 5. The CDR3 covers 16 residues. The study's findings and limits: Sequencing depth was predicted to influence how clonotypes are shared among donors.

Generated by immunoSEQ multiplex PCR, the TCRdb table keeps only in-frame clones and is missing some. This table holds over 400,000 clones, around 73% found once. The rearrangement uses TRBV18 and TRBJ2-6; the match to TRBD1 covers 7 bases. The TCR sequence derives from a woman in her forties in good health. Some clones in this sample may be carry-over from other donors' samples. The sample comprised PBMCs. CDR3 in DNA: TGTGCCAGCTCGGAGCGACAGGGCTCTGGGGCCAACGTCCTGACTTTC. Translation gives CASSERQGSGANVLTF.